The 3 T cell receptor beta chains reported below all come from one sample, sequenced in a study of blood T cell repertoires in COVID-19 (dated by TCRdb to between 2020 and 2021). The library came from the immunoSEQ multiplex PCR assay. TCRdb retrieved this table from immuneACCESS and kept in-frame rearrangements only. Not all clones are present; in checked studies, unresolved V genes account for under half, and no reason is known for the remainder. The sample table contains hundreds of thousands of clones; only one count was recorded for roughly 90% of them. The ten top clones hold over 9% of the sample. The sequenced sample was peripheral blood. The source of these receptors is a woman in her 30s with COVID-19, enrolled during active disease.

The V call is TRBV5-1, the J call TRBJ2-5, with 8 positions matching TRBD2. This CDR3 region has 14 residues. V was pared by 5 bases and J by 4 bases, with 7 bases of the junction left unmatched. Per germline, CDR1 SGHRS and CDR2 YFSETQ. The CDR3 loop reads CASRASGSGETQYF. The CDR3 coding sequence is TGCGCCAGCAGGGCCAGCGGGAGTGGAGAGACCCAGTACTTC.

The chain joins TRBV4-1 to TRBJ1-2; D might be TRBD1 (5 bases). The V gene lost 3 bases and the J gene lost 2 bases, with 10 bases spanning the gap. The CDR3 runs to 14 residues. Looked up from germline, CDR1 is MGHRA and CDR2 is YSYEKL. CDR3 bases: TGCGCCAGCAGCCATCAGGGTCGCAACTATGGCTACACCTTC. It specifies CASSHQGRNYGYTF.

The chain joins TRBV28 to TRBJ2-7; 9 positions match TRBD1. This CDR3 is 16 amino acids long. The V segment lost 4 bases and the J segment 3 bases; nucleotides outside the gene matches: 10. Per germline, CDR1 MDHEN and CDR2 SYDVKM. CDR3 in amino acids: CASSSPPGQGYYEQYF. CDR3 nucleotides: TGTGCCAGCAGTTCGCCTCCGGGACAGGGATACTACGAGCAGTACTTC.